A selection of T cell receptor beta chains follows, all from one sample in a study of cytomegalovirus exposure and HLA in healthy donors. TCRdb's table, derived via immunoSEQ multiplex PCR, lists solely in-frame clones and lacks some. There are about 280,000 clones in the sample; around nine tenths occur only once, and 2% to 3% lies in the top ten. The specimen sequenced was PBMCs. These receptors were collected from a woman between 18 and 29 years old in good health and CMV-seronegative. Both conserved end residues are part of each CDR3. Each record gives: CDR3 length, clone size, D gene, J gene, V gene, CDR3 protein, CDR3 DNA. The D gene is left open where the match is weak. Clone size is not always given. Where it is, it says once, few, many or a class for expanded clones.

>15|NA|TRBD1|TRBJ1-2|TRBV9
CASSVAIGTGDGYTF
TGTGCCAGCAGCGTAGCAATTGGGACAGGGGATGGCTACACCTTC
>15|once|TRBD2|TRBJ2-1|TRBV7-9
CASSLTSGGENEQFF
TGTGCCAGCAGCTTAACTAGCGGGGGGGAGAATGAGCAGTTCTTC
>12|NA|TRBD2|TRBJ2-5|TRBV7-9
CSTKGGVETQYF
TGTTCCACCAAGGGAGGGGTAGAGACCCAGTACTTC
>16|once|NA|TRBJ1-3|TRBV12-5
CASGLVSRAGPNTIYF
TGTGCTAGTGGTTTGGTCTCTCGTGCGGGTCCCAACACCATATATTTT
>13|NA|NA|TRBJ2-5|TRBV2
CASSLTSQETQYF
TGTGCCAGCAGTTTGACTAGCCAAGAGACCCAGTACTTC
>14|NA|TRBD1|TRBJ2-7|TRBV6-5
CASSYGTGLYEQYF
TGTGCCAGCAGTTACGGGACAGGGCTATACGAGCAGTACTTC
>15|NA|NA|TRBJ2-2|TRBV19
CASSIRTANTGELFF
TGTGCCAGTAGTATAAGGACAGCGAACACCGGGGAGCTGTTTTTT
>12|NA|NA|TRBJ1-2|TRBV2
CASSEATFGYTF
TGTGCCAGCAGTGAAGCGACATTTGGCTACACCTTC
>15|NA|NA|TRBJ2-7|TRBV11-2
CASSTYEKSRAEQYF
TGTGCCAGCAGCACCTATGAAAAATCACGTGCCGAGCAGTACTTC
>11|NA|NA|TRBJ1-1|TRBV20-1
CSATRTSEAFF
TGCAGTGCTACTCGGACAAGTGAAGCTTTCTTT
>12|NA|TRBD1|TRBJ1-1|TRBV7-9
CSSSLGTEEAFF
TGTTCCAGCAGCTTGGGGACAGAAGAAGCTTTCTTT
>15|NA|TRBD1|TRBJ2-1|TRBV10-2
CASFTPGQGAHEQFF
TGCGCCAGCTTTACCCCGGGACAGGGGGCACATGAGCAGTTCTTC
>13|NA|NA|TRBJ2-3|TRBV9
CAGSAGLRDTQYF
TGTGCCGGCAGCGCCGGTTTAAGAGATACGCAGTATTTT
>15|NA|NA|TRBJ1-5|TRBV13
CASSDKPGANQPQHF
TGTGCCAGCAGCGATAAACCAGGGGCGAATCAGCCCCAGCATTTT
>13|NA|NA|TRBJ1-1|TRBV6-4
CASSEWANTEAFF
TGTGCCAGCAGTGAGTGGGCGAACACTGAAGCTTTCTTT
>15|NA|NA|TRBJ1-1|TRBV12-5
CASGLVRGGHTEAFF
TGTGCTAGTGGTTTGGTACGAGGTGGCCACACTGAAGCTTTCTTT
>17|NA|TRBD1|TRBJ2-6|TRBV27
CASRSGTGGSGANVLTF
TGTGCCAGCCGATCCGGGACAGGGGGCTCTGGGGCCAACGTCCTGACTTTC
>16|NA|NA|TRBJ1-6|TRBV29-1
CSVEDFQAGDPSPLHF
TGCAGCGTTGAAGATTTTCAGGCCGGGGATCCTTCACCCCTCCACTTT
>14|NA|TRBD2|TRBJ2-1|TRBV6-1
CASSDRGVYNEQFF
TGTGCCAGCAGTGACCGGGGGGTTTACAATGAGCAGTTCTTC
>13|NA|NA|TRBJ1-4|TRBV14
CASSRVRSGKLFF
TGTGCCAGCAGCCGGGTTCGATCAGGAAAACTGTTTTTT
>15|NA|TRBD1|TRBJ1-2|TRBV5-1
CASSIGQGVTDGYTF
TGCGCCAGCAGCATAGGACAGGGGGTAACGGATGGCTACACCTTC
>13|NA|NA|TRBJ1-2|TRBV29-1
CSVVSDRHYGYTF
TGCAGCGTTGTTTCGGACAGACACTATGGCTACACCTTC
>16|NA|NA|TRBJ2-3|TRBV5-1
CASSFHLAGSTDTQYF
TGCGCCAGCAGCTTCCATCTAGCCGGAAGCACAGATACGCAGTATTTT
>13|NA|TRBD1|TRBJ1-2|TRBV19
CAGSQRTGKGVTF
TGTGCCGGTAGTCAACGGACAGGGAAAGGCGTCACCTTC
>14|once|TRBD1|TRBJ1-6|TRBV2
CASSPGQGYSPLHF
TGTGCCAGCAGCCCGGGACAGGGGTATTCACCCCTCCACTTT
>15|NA|TRBD2|TRBJ2-3|TRBV5-4
CASSLGLAELHTQYF
TGTGCCAGCAGCTTGGGACTAGCGGAGTTACATACGCAGTATTTT
>13|NA|NA|TRBJ1-1|TRBV7-9
CASSLWRNTEAFF
TGTGCCAGCAGCTTATGGAGGAACACTGAAGCTTTCTTT
>18|few|TRBD2|TRBJ2-2|TRBV2
CASSPSGGTDPNTGELFF
TGTGCCAGCAGTCCTAGCGGGGGGACCGACCCGAACACCGGGGAGCTGTTTTTT
>15|NA|NA|TRBJ2-3|TRBV7-2
CASSFFGSGTDTQYF
TGTGCCAGCAGCTTTTTTGGCTCGGGGACAGATACGCAGTATTTT
>15|NA|TRBD1|TRBJ2-3|TRBV18
CASSPTTGASDTQYF
TGTGCCAGCTCCCCTACGACAGGGGCGTCAGATACGCAGTATTTT
>17|NA|NA|TRBJ1-2|TRBV27
CASSLFGGAEVKYGYTF
TGTGCCAGCAGTTTATTTGGGGGCGCCGAAGTAAAGTATGGCTACACCTTC
>17|NA|NA|TRBJ2-3|TRBV6-1
CASSVGQGRAWTDTQYF
TGTGCCAGCAGTGTAGGGCAGGGAAGGGCTTGGACAGATACGCAGTATTTT
>13|NA|TRBD2|TRBJ2-1|TRBV19
CASSTSAYNEQFF
TGTGCCAGTTCTACTAGCGCCTACAATGAGCAGTTCTTC
>16|NA|TRBD2|TRBJ2-5|TRBV11-1
CASSLLLTSAKETQYF
TGTGCCAGCAGCTTACTATTAACTAGCGCCAAAGAGACCCAGTACTTC
>15|NA|TRBD2|TRBJ2-7|TRBV9
CASSLAPGLANEQYF
TGTGCCAGCAGCTTAGCCCCGGGACTAGCGAACGAGCAGTACTTC
>18|few|TRBD2|TRBJ2-3|TRBV4-2
CASSQDTGTSGGSSTQYF
TGTGCCAGCAGCCAAGATACGGGGACTAGCGGGGGATCTAGTACGCAGTATTTT
>17|NA|NA|TRBJ2-7|TRBV4-1
CASSQGLTSGHRYEQYF
TGCGCCAGCAGCCAAGGCTTAACCTCGGGACACCGTTACGAGCAGTACTTC
>12|few|TRBD1|TRBJ1-2|TRBV27
CASRTGGYGYTF
TGTGCCAGCAGGACAGGGGGCTATGGCTACACCTTC
>16|NA|NA|TRBJ2-3|TRBV27
CASSLMQGYSTDTQYF
TGTGCCAGCAGTTTGATGCAGGGGTATAGCACAGATACGCAGTATTTT
>18|NA|TRBD2|TRBJ2-3|TRBV12-5
CASGAGLAGGLRTDTQYF
TGTGCTAGTGGTGCCGGACTAGCGGGGGGCCTTCGAACAGATACGCAGTATTTT
>17|NA|NA|TRBJ1-6|TRBV13
CASSPGGLTRKNSPLHF
TGTGCCAGCAGTCCTGGTGGGCTTACAAGGAAGAATTCACCCCTCCACTTT
>13|NA|NA|TRBJ1-2|TRBV5-1
CASSLGGNYGYTF
TGCGCCAGCAGCTTGGGAGGAAACTATGGCTACACCTTC
>19|NA|TRBD2|TRBJ2-3|TRBV14
CASSQDPAGGPRVSDTQYF
TGTGCCAGCAGCCAAGATCCAGCGGGGGGGCCGCGGGTCTCAGATACGCAGTATTTT
>15|NA|NA|TRBJ1-1|TRBV18
CASSPTGSGDTEAFF
TGTGCCAGCTCACCAACGGGTTCGGGAGATACTGAAGCTTTCTTT
>14|NA|TRBD1|TRBJ2-3|TRBV2
CASTWDKGQNTQYF
TGTGCCAGCACCTGGGACAAGGGACAGAATACGCAGTATTTT
>12|NA|TRBD2|TRBJ2-1|TRBV23-1
CASSRGGHEQFF
TGCGCCAGCAGTCGCGGGGGGCATGAGCAGTTCTTC
>15|NA|NA|TRBJ2-6|TRBV5-1
CASTTRGSGANVLTF
TGCGCCAGCACCACCAGAGGCTCTGGGGCCAACGTCCTGACTTTC
>16|NA|NA|TRBJ2-1|TRBV5-6
CASSLGGGVSYNEQFF
TGTGCCAGCAGCTTGGGAGGGGGGGTCTCCTACAATGAGCAGTTCTTC
>15|NA|NA|TRBJ2-1|TRBV5-1
CASSTSGPSYNEQFF
TGCGCCAGCAGCACCAGCGGCCCCTCCTACAATGAGCAGTTCTTC
>11|NA|NA|TRBJ2-7|TRBV6-6
CASSTEVEQYF
TGTGCCAGCAGTACGGAGGTAGAGCAGTACTTC
>16|NA|TRBD2|TRBJ2-1|TRBV19
CASSAFSGGPHNEQFF
TGTGCCAGTAGTGCCTTTAGCGGGGGGCCCCACAATGAGCAGTTCTTC
>14|NA|NA|TRBJ2-7|TRBV5-1
CASSLVRPGDEQYF
TGCGCCAGCAGCTTGGTTCGCCCCGGGGACGAGCAGTACTTC
>12|NA|NA|TRBJ1-1|TRBV6-1
CASSEILARAFF
TGTGCCAGCAGTGAAATTCTTGCTAGGGCTTTCTTT
>15|few|TRBD2|TRBJ2-5|TRBV29-1
CSVFSGSGDQETQYF
TGCAGCGTCTTCTCGGGGAGCGGGGACCAAGAGACCCAGTACTTC